There are many counts of the clone carrying this TCR beta chain. The antigen is not known. These data come from a study of early T cells in non-severe SARS-CoV-2 infection. Study background: Bulk RNA taken from unsorted whole blood was sequenced, leaving chains unpaired. The study, taken as a whole, reports: VDJdb-based matching was biased toward anti-spike CD8 responses and missed private and CD4 specificities.

The V gene's germline CDR1 is GTSNPN and CDR2 SVGIG (reference sequence). The CDR3 length is 13 residues. Trimming took off 0 bases at V and 3 bases at J, with 8 bases between the two ends. Unique molecular identifiers were attached to individual cDNA molecules. MiXCR was run by TCRdb on the 5' RACE reads, yielding one entry per CDR3 protein. The sample lists about 22,000 distinct CDR3 sequences; roughly 3.6% were seen once. The V call is TRBV30, the J call TRBJ1-2; D is undetermined. The sequenced material came from whole blood. The origin of this receptor is an adult who was a healthcare worker with PCR-confirmed SARS-CoV-2 infection or an uninfected control (not recorded which). The CDR3 region has the DNA TGTGCCTGGAGTGTACTGGGTCACTATGGCTACACCTTC. Its protein product is CAWSVLGHYGYTF.